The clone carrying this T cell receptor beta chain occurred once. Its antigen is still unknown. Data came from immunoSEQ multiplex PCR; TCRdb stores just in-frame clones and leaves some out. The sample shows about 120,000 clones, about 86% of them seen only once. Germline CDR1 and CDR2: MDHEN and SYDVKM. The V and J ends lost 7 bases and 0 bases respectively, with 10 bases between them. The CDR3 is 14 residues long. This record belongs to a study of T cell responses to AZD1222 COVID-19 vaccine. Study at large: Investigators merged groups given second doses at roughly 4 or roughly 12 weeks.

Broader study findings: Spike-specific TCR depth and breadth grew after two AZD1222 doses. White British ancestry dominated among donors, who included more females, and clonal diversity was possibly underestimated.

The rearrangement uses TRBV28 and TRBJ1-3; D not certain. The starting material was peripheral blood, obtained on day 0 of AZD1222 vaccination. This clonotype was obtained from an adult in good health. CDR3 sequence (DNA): TGTGCCAGCAAGAGGGCCTTCTCTGGAAACACCATATATTTT. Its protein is CASKRAFSGNTIYF.